Each of the 25 T cell receptor beta chains below was sequenced from the same sample in a study of spatial heterogeneity in lung cancer. TCRdb ran MiXCR on the 5' RACE reads and lists one entry per CDR3 protein. This table holds under 45,000 distinct CDR3 sequences, approximately 8% found once. As to time point: blood at routine non-recurrence follow-up after resection. The material sequenced was PBMCs, taken at follow-up. All receptors come from a male donor with early-stage non-small cell lung cancer.

At least ten counts were recorded for this clonotype. The chain links TRBV18 to TRBJ2-7; D is uncertain. CDR3 length: 13 residues. Germline CDR1 reads KGHSH; CDR2 reads LQKENI. V was cut by 3 bases and J by 2 bases, with 8 bases left in between. In nucleotides, the CDR3 is TGTGCCAGCTCACCTACAACTACCTACGAGCAGTACTTC. This sequence encodes CASSPTTTYEQYF.

This clonotype is deemed medium-sized. CDR3 loop: CASSPRTGQETQYF. CDR3 nucleotide sequence: TGTGCCAGCAGTCCCCGGACCGGACAAGAGACCCAGTACTTC. The chain combines TRBV12-3 or TRBV12-4 with TRBJ2-5; D is ambiguous. Between the trimmed V and J ends, which lost 5 bases and 2 bases, there was a span of 12 bases. This CDR3 is 14 amino acids long.

At least ten counts were recorded for this clonotype. The chain combines TRBV6-5 with TRBJ1-1, with D tentatively TRBD1 (5 bases). Germline lookup yields CDR1 MNHEY and CDR2 SVGAGI. V lost 0 bases and J lost 0, with 20 bases in between. The CDR3 runs to 19 residues. This CDR3 is CASSYSVGGTENMNTEAFF. Here the CDR3 DNA reads TGTGCCAGCAGTTACTCAGTGGGGGGGACCGAAAACATGAACACTGAAGCTTTCTTT.

This clonotype was seen repeatedly, ten times or more. The chain uses TRBV7-9 and TRBJ2-5, with D maybe TRBD1 (6 bases). Trimming removed 3 bases from V and 3 bases from J, with 8 bases in between. Germline CDR1 SEHNR, CDR2 FQNEAQ (reference sequence). CDR3 size: 13 residues. The CDR3 sequence: CASSFHREETQYF. In DNA, the CDR3 is TGTGCCAGCAGCTTCCACAGGGAAGAGACCCAGTACTTC.

This clonotype was seen at least ten times. V usage is TRBV9 and J usage is TRBJ1-2, with 7 positions matching TRBD1. CDR1 SGDLS and CDR2 YYNGEE come from the germline V gene. Trimming took 4 bases from V and 4 from J; bases not matched to a gene: 7. The CDR3 extends over 14 amino acids. The CDR3 loop is CASSPIQGSYGYTF. The CDR3 DNA reads TGTGCCAGCAGCCCGATACAGGGGAGCTATGGCTACACCTTC.

Only a few counts were recorded for this clonotype. The genes are TRBV7-9 and TRBJ2-5; 8 positions match TRBD1. The V and J ends lost 0 bases and 3 bases, in that order; junction bases with no gene match: 0. CDR3 length: 14 amino acids. CDR1 is SEHNR and CDR2 is FQNEAQ in the germline V gene (reference sequence). CDR3 loop: CASSLADREETQYF. CDR3 sequence (DNA): TGTGCCAGCAGCTTAGCGGACAGGGAAGAGACCCAGTACTTC.

V and J are TRBV4-2 and TRBJ1-4, with D possibly being TRBD1 (6 bases). With 0 bases removed from V and 6 bases from J, the gap between germline ends came to 14 bases. The CDR3 contains 16 residues. CDR1 and CDR2 from the germline V gene are LGHNA and YNFKEQ. CDR3 nucleotides: TGTGCCAGCAGCCAAGAGTCCAGGGGCGGTGATGAAAAACTGTTTTTT. It is translated as CASSQESRGGDEKLFF.

This clonotype came up a few times. This chain uses TRBV3-1 with TRBJ2-7, with unresolved D. The CDR3 is 14 amino acids. V shed 0 bases and J shed 0 bases, with 6 bases lying between them. CDR1 LGHDT and CDR2 YNNKEL come from the germline V gene (reference sequence). CDR3 amino acids: CASSQDAVSYEQYF. DNA of the CDR3: TGTGCCAGCAGCCAAGACGCGGTCTCCTACGAGCAGTACTTC.

The table lists this clonotype with many counts. The chain employs TRBV7-9 and TRBJ2-3; 7 bases are a match to TRBD1. The V gene end was trimmed by 5 bases and the J gene end by 3 bases; junction bases not matched to a gene: 5. Germline V CDR1 and CDR2: SEHNR, FQNEAQ (reference sequence). The CDR3 totals 14 residues. CDR3 nucleotide sequence: TGTGCCAGCAGCGATAGACAGGGTACAGATACGCAGTATTTT. Amino acids: CASSDRQGTDTQYF.

This clonotype was counted many times. The J gene is TRBJ2-7, the V gene TRBV27; D perhaps matches TRBD1 (5 bases). Between the trimmed V and J ends, which lost 5 bases and 2 bases, there was a span of 22 bases. This CDR3 region has 17 residues. Germline loops: CDR1 MNHEY, CDR2 SMNVEV (reference sequence). The CDR3 DNA is TGTGCCAGCAGTACCCGGACACTCGCCCATCAAACCTACGAGCAGTACTTC. It encodes CASSTRTLAHQTYEQYF.

This clonotype came up many times. The chain is built from TRBV3-1 and TRBJ1-1; TRBD1 is a possible D gene (5 bases). CDR1 is LGHDT, CDR2 YNNKEL, per germline (reference sequence). CDR3 length: 15 amino acids. V lost 6 bases, J lost 7 bases, and 21 bases lay in between. CDR3 DNA sequence: TGTGCCAGCAGTCCTACGGTACAGGCCTCTAATGAAGCTTTCTTT. Amino acids: CASSPTVQASNEAFF.

This clonotype came up many times. The rearrangement links TRBV6-5 to TRBJ1-1; tentative D call: TRBD1 (5 bases). CDR1 is MNHEY, CDR2 SVGAGI, per germline. The V end was cut by 0 bases, the J end by 4 bases, with 12 bases between. CDR3 length: 15 residues. The CDR3 DNA sequence: TGTGCCAGCAGTTACTCGATTTCGGGGGGCACTGAAGCTTTCTTT. Protein product: CASSYSISGGTEAFF.

This clonotype was picked up a small number of times. The gene calls are TRBV13 and TRBJ2-5; D not resolved. V was pared by 1 base and J by 1 base, with 7 bases between. Germline CDR1 PRHDT, CDR2 FYEKMQ (reference sequence). The CDR3 covers 14 residues. CDR3 amino acids: CASSLVAAQETQYF. CDR3 in DNA: TGTGCCAGCAGCTTAGTGGCAGCCCAAGAGACCCAGTACTTC.

A few counts support this clonotype. The V gene is TRBV7-9, the J gene TRBJ2-7, with D perhaps assigned TRBD1 or TRBD2 (5 bases each). Germline V gives CDR1 SEHNR, CDR2 FQNEAQ (reference sequence). Deletions cut 3 bases from V and 0 bases from J, with 9 bases between. CDR3 size: 14 residues. The CDR3 spells CASSLGRLSYEQYF. The CDR3 DNA reads as TGTGCCAGCAGCTTGGGACGACTCTCCTACGAGCAGTACTTC.

This clonotype was picked up many times. The chain carries TRBV5-1 and TRBJ1-4; TRBD1 matches at 9 bases. In germline, CDR1 is SGHRS, CDR2 YFSETQ. V dropped 3 bases and J dropped 5; count of bases not matched to a gene: 5. The CDR3 loop spans 15 amino acids. The CDR3 DNA follows: TGCGCCAGCAGCTACGCCGGGACAGGGAATGAAAAACTGTTTTTT. This translates into CASSYAGTGNEKLFF.

In this sample, this clonotype turned up many times. The chain uses TRBV11-2 and TRBJ2-3, with no clear D. This CDR3 region has 14 residues. V lost 7 bases and J 1 base, leaving 12 bases between the germline ends. Germline values: CDR1 SGHAT, CDR2 FQNNGV. The CDR3 sequence: CASKRTSGTDTQYF. The CDR3 DNA follows: TGTGCCAGCAAACGGACCAGCGGCACAGATACGCAGTATTTT. Using reference TRBV11-2 and TRBJ2-3 for the parts outside the CDR3, the full variable domain is EAGVAQSPRYKIIEKRQSVAFWCNPISGHATLYWYQQILGQGPKLLIQFQNNGVVDDSQLPKDRFSAERLKGVDSTLKIQPAKLEDSAVYLCASKRTSGTDTQYFGPGTRLTVL.

This clonotype was counted ten times or more. The rearrangement joins TRBV27 to TRBJ2-7; the D gene is possibly TRBD1 (6 bases). Trimming took 7 bases from V and 0 from J, leaving 13 bases between them. This CDR3 region has 14 residues. The germline V gene has CDR1 MNHEY and CDR2 SMNVEV (reference sequence). CDR3 sequence reads: CASTWTATSYEQYF. In nucleotides, the CDR3 is TGTGCCAGCACCTGGACAGCAACCTCCTACGAGCAGTACTTC.

This clonotype was seen repeatedly, ten times or more. The rearrangement uses TRBV5-1 and TRBJ1-6; no definite D call. Per germline, CDR1 SGHRS and CDR2 YFSETQ. The CDR3 sequence is 15 residues long. V was shortened by 4 bases and J by 5 bases, with 13 bases between the two germline ends. This CDR3 is CASSAQDGDNSPLHF. For the CDR3, the DNA is TGCGCCAGCAGCGCCCAAGACGGGGATAATTCACCCCTCCACTTT. The full variable domain, completed using reference TRBV5-1 and TRBJ1-6, is KAGVTQTPRYLIKTRGQQVTLSCSPISGHRSVSWYQQTPGQGLQFLFEYFSETQRNKGNFPGRFSGRQFSNSRSEMNVSTLELGDSALYLCASSAQDGDNSPLHFGNGTRLTVT.

This clonotype has ten or more counts. The chain links TRBV30 to TRBJ1-1; 8 bases agree with TRBD1. The CDR3 spans 13 residues. CDR1 GTSNPN and CDR2 SVGIG come from the germline V gene (reference sequence). The junction had 4 bases not matched to a gene; V was cut back by 4 bases and J by 3 bases. CDR3 in amino acids: CAWKTGDYTEAFF. CDR3 nucleotide sequence: TGTGCCTGGAAGACAGGGGACTACACTGAAGCTTTCTTT.

This clonotype has a count of ten or more. This chain links TRBV5-1 with TRBJ2-2; possibly TRBD2 for D (6 bases). Trimming took 0 bases from V and 0 from J, leaving 9 bases between them. Germline V gene lookup returns CDR1 SGHRS and CDR2 YFSETQ. CDR3 length: 16 residues. In DNA form, the CDR3 reads TGCGCCAGCAGCTTGGCCGGGAGCGCGAACACCGGGGAGCTGTTTTTT. Residues: CASSLAGSANTGELFF.

This clonotype was seen at least ten times. The rearrangement uses TRBV5-5 and TRBJ2-5; no clear D. The CDR3 contains 14 residues. CDR1 and CDR2 (germline): SGHKS, YYEKEE (reference sequence). V was pared by 2 bases and J by 3 bases, with 11 bases between. CDR3 amino acids: CASSFGLGEETQYF. The CDR3 DNA reads as TGTGCCAGCAGCTTCGGCCTAGGCGAAGAGACCCAGTACTTC.

This clonotype appeared many times. The chain uses TRBV6-6 and TRBJ1-2; possibly TRBD1 for D (5 bases). CDR3 size: 12 residues. V was pared by 6 bases and J by 7 bases, with 12 bases between. Per germline, CDR1 MNHNY and CDR2 SVGAGI (reference sequence). The CDR3 spells CASRPPGGGYTF. The CDR3 nucleotides are TGTGCCAGCAGGCCCCCCGGGGGTGGCTACACCTTC.

This clonotype was seen repeatedly, ten times or more. J is TRBJ2-1 and V is TRBV29-1, with 11 positions matching TRBD2. V dropped 3 bases and J dropped 7; count of bases not matched to a gene: 8. The V gene's germline CDR1 is SQVTM and CDR2 ANQGSEA. The CDR3 sequence is 15 residues long. DNA of the CDR3: TGCAGCGTTGATCCCCTAGCGGGGGGCCGTAATGAGCAGTTCTTC. Its protein product is CSVDPLAGGRNEQFF.

Many counts were recorded for this clonotype. J is TRBJ2-7 and V is TRBV7-6; the D gene is possibly TRBD2 (5 bases). The CDR3 has 14 amino acids. Per the germline V gene, CDR1 is SGHVS and CDR2 is FNYEAQ. V lost 5 bases, J lost 0 bases, and 11 bases lay in between. DNA of the CDR3: TGTGCCAGCAGCCAAACCCGGGACTCCTACGAGCAGTACTTC. Amino acid sequence: CASSQTRDSYEQYF.

The sample holds many counts of this clonotype. The gene calls are TRBV6-4 and TRBJ2-3, with D uncertain. Germline V gene sequence: CDR1 MRHNA, CDR2 SNTAGT. V lost 6 bases, J lost 6 bases, and 16 bases lay in between. This CDR3 is built from 14 residues. The CDR3 DNA sequence: TGTGCCAGCAGCCAAACTTTTGGTACGGATACGCAGTATTTT. This sequence encodes CASSQTFGTDTQYF.